This TCR beta chain was sequenced during a study of T cells after posttransplantation cyclophosphamide. CDR3 length: 16 residues. The junction had 8 bases not matched to a gene; V was cut back by 6 bases and J by 3 bases. Germline V gives CDR1 SGHTS, CDR2 YDEGEE. Study-wide points: Blood and skin or GI T cell repertoires showed limited TRB overlap. TRB clonality was highly associated with recipient CMV seropositivity and reactivation.

In regard to this clone: As yet, its antigen is unknown.

Produced via immunoSEQ multiplex PCR; TCRdb's table is partial and in-frame only. The sample has about 50,000 clones; approximately 94% are singletons. This chain links TRBV5-8 with TRBJ2-1, with 11 nucleotides matching TRBD1. The TCR comes from a woman aged 25 to 45 in good health and a related stem cell transplant donor. The sequenced material came from PBMCs. CDR3 region: CASTPGQGGFYNEQFF. For the CDR3, the DNA is TGTGCCAGCACCCCGGGACAGGGGGGATTCTACAATGAGCAGTTCTTC.